The source of this T cell receptor beta chain is a study of blood T cell repertoires in COVID-19. Turning to the study itself: From T cells, B-cell-depleted T cells, or PBMCs came the material, which was cDNA or gDNA.

The CDR3 extends over 16 amino acids. Trimming cost V 1 base and J 7 bases; bases outside gene matches: 8. Germline values: CDR1 LGHDT, CDR2 YNNKEL (reference sequence). In the source study's methods: Amplified reference gene primers provided the basis for estimating nucleated cell counts. Measured with immunoSEQ multiplex PCR; TCRdb has only the in-frame clones, and not every one. Clone size and V and J calls were adopted from that table, with D and trimming inferred from the DNA. The sample contains 300,000 or so clones, about 87% of which appear only once. The sequence was collected from a woman between 25 and 40 years old who had recovered from COVID-19. The material sequenced was peripheral blood. The rearrangement joins TRBV3-1 (or the pseudogene TRBV3-2) to TRBJ1-5; 9 nucleotides match TRBD1. CDR3 DNA: TGTGCCAGCAGCCAAGGGGGACAGGGAGGTACACAGCCCCAGCATTTT. This gives the protein CASSQGGQGGTQPQHF.